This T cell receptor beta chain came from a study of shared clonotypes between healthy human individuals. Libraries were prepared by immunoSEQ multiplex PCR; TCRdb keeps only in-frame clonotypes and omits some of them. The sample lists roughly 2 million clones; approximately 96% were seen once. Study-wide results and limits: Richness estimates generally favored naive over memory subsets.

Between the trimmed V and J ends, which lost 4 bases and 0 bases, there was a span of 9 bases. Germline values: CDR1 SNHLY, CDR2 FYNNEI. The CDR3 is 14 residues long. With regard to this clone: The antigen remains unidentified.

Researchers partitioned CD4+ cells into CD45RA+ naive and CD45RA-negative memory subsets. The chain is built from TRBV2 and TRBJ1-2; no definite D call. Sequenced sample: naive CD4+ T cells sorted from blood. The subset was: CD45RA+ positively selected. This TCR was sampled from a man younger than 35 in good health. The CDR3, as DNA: TGTGCCAGCAGTGGGGCACTAGCTAACTATGGCTACACCTTC. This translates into CASSGALANYGYTF.